Below, 22 T cell receptor beta chains from the same sample are listed, as sequenced in a study of blood T cell repertoires in COVID-19 (dated by TCRdb to 2020 to 2022). Library preparation was by the immunoSEQ multiplex PCR assay. TCRdb obtained this table from immuneACCESS and retained in-frame rearrangements with V and J assigned. These tables miss some clones; where compared with another copy, unresolved V genes account for less than half of the shortfall, and the remainder is unexplained. The sample profile shows roughly 330,000 clones; about 90% of them were found once. The ten largest clones add up to approximately 5.3% of the sample. The specimen sequenced was PBMCs or T cells enriched from blood (not recorded which). All receptors derive from a woman under 40 who had recovered from COVID-19.

This chain uses TRBV2 with TRBJ1-1, with TRBD1 identical over 10 bases. The CDR3 consists of 17 residues. The germline V gene has CDR1 SNHLY and CDR2 FYNNEI. Trimming at V came to 10 bases and at J to 0 bases, leaving 14 bases not matched to a gene. CDR3 in DNA: TGTGCCACCCTAACAAGACAGGGGGCTATGGTGAACACTGAAGCTTTCTTT. Its protein is CATLTRQGAMVNTEAFF.

The V and J genes are TRBV30 and TRBJ1-5; 8 positions match TRBD1. With 0 bases clipped from V and 1 base from J, the junction kept 2 bases outside the gene matches. Germline V gene lookup returns CDR1 GTSNPN and CDR2 SVGIG (reference sequence). This CDR3 is built from 15 residues. CDR3 sequence reads: CAWSVGQGSNQPQHF. The CDR3, as DNA: TGTGCCTGGAGTGTAGGACAGGGCAGCAATCAGCCCCAGCATTTT.

This rearrangement joins TRBV7-2 to TRBJ2-7, with a weak D call TRBD1 (6 bases). Per germline, CDR1 SGHTA and CDR2 FQGNSA. V gave up 5 bases and J gave up 1 base, with 18 bases separating them. The CDR3 runs to 16 residues. In nucleotides, the CDR3 is TGTGCCAGCAGCCTAGGACGGACAGCTATATCCTACGAGCAGTACTTC. Translation: CASSLGRTAISYEQYF. Together with reference TRBV7-2 and TRBJ2-7, the CDR3 gives the full variable domain: GAGVSQSPSNKVTEKGKDVELRCDPISGHTALYWYRQSLGQGLEFLIYFQGNSAPDKSGLPSDRFSAERTGGSVSTLTIQRTQQEDSAVYLCASSLGRTAISYEQYFGPGTRLTVT.

This chain's CDR3 is CASSSRAAREKLFF. For the CDR3, the DNA is TGTGCCAGCAGTTCCAGGGCCGCAAGAGAAAAACTGTTTTTT. V gene TRBV28 combines with J gene TRBJ1-4; tentatively, D is TRBD1 (5 bases). V lost 4 bases to trimming and J lost 8 bases, with 14 bases between them. This CDR3 has 14 amino acids. Per germline, CDR1 MDHEN and CDR2 SYDVKM. The variable domain in full, completed from reference TRBV28 and TRBJ1-4, reads DVKVTQSSRYLVKRTGEKVFLECVQDMDHENMFWYRQDPGLGLRLIYFSYDVKMKEKGDIPEGYSVSREKKERFSLILESASTNQTSMYLCASSSRAAREKLFFGSGTQLSVL.

Here the CDR3 DNA reads TGTGCCAGCAGCCCGAGATGGGACAGGGGGAACAATGAGCAGTTCTTC. As protein: CASSPRWDRGNNEQFF. The chain employs TRBV7-9 and TRBJ2-1; 11 bases fit TRBD1. The CDR3 covers 16 residues. CDR1 and CDR2 from the germline V gene are SEHNR and FQNEAQ (reference sequence). V shed 5 bases, J shed 5 bases, and the junction held 8 bases outside the gene matches.

On this clone: Different DNA sequences within this sample yield the same CDR3. The genes are TRBV5-1 and TRBJ1-4; 7 nucleotides match TRBD1. This CDR3 contains 14 residues. Germline assignment: CDR1 SGHRS and CDR2 YFSETQ. J gave up 4 bases and V 4 bases, and 4 bases lay outside the gene matches. The CDR3 sequence is CASSLTGSNEKLFF. The CDR3 DNA sequence: TGCGCCAGCAGCCTGACAGGGAGTAATGAAAAACTGTTTTTT.

The chain employs TRBV4-1 and TRBJ1-6; 9 bases align to TRBD1. V shed 6 bases, J shed 12 bases, and the junction held 12 bases outside the gene matches. The germline V gene has CDR1 MGHRA and CDR2 YSYEKL. This CDR3 contains 15 residues. DNA of the CDR3: TGCGCCAGCAGTGCCCTAAGGGACAGGGTAGGACCCCTCCACTTT. Translation: CASSALRDRVGPLHF.

The chain is built from TRBV7-8 and TRBJ2-5, with D possibly TRBD2 on 5 matching bases. V gave up 5 bases and J gave up 3 bases, with 10 bases separating them. The CDR3 is made up of 13 amino acids. CDR1 and CDR2 from the germline V gene are SGHVS and FQNEAQ. CDR3 coding DNA: TGTGCCAGCAGCCGTGCACTAGAAGAGACCCAGTACTTC. It is translated as CASSRALEETQYF.

J is TRBJ2-7 and V is TRBV28; 8 bases map to TRBD1. The CDR3 loop spans 15 amino acids. Losses at the gene ends were 3 bases for V and 2 bases for J; bases not matched to a gene: 6. Germline V gene sequence: CDR1 MDHEN, CDR2 SYDVKM. CDR3 residues: CASSLAGTGPYEQYF. The CDR3 nucleotides are TGTGCCAGCAGTTTGGCCGGGACAGGACCCTACGAGCAGTACTTC.

The chain recombines TRBV15 with TRBJ1-2; possibly TRBD1 for D (6 bases). V lost 3 bases to trimming and J lost 8 bases, with 19 bases between them. The length of the CDR3 is 15 residues. The V gene's germline CDR1 is LNHNV and CDR2 YYDKDF (reference sequence). The CDR3 DNA is TGTGCCACCAGCAGTATCCGGGGGGGGGCCCGCGGCTACACCTTC. Encoded protein: CATSSIRGGARGYTF.

On this clone: One end of the junction does not line up with germline, which may come from a read error. The chain joins TRBV6-1 to TRBJ1-3; D is unresolved. This CDR3 spans 16 amino acids. Germline-derived CDR1 and CDR2 are MNHNS and SASEGT. CDR3 DNA: TGTGCCAGCAGTGAAGTCGTTTTAGAGGCTGGGAACACCATATATTTT. Protein: CASSEVVLEAGNTIYF.

This chain uses TRBV10-3 with TRBJ1-2; 7 bases align to TRBD1. The CDR3 runs to 14 residues. From germline, CDR1 is ENHRY and CDR2 SYGVKD. V gave up 5 bases and J gave up 6 bases; unmatched junction bases: 9. The CDR3 sequence: CAISQGGVLDGYTF. As DNA, the CDR3 is TGTGCCATCAGTCAAGGGGGCGTACTCGATGGCTACACCTTC.

The chain couples TRBV11-3 to TRBJ2-1; 9 bases fit TRBD2. The junction had 10 bases not matched to a gene; V was cut back by 4 bases and J by 6 bases. The germline CDR1 and CDR2 sequences are SGHNT and YENEEA. This CDR3 has 16 residues. The CDR3 here is CASSSGLAGYGNEQFF. The CDR3 coding sequence is TGTGCCAGCAGCTCGGGACTAGCTGGTTATGGCAATGAGCAGTTCTTC.

The chain links TRBV10-1 to TRBJ2-7; weak D call: TRBD1 (5 bases). CDR3 length: 14 amino acids. The germline V gene encodes CDR1 WNHNN and CDR2 SYGVQD (reference sequence). Trimming left V 0 bases short and J 6 bases short, with 12 bases between. CDR3 nucleotides: TGCGCCAGCAGTGAGTCTGGGTCAGGGCGCGAGCAGTACTTC. Translating gives CASSESGSGREQYF.

This rearrangement joins TRBV28 to TRBJ1-1; a possible D gene is TRBD1 (5 bases). Germline CDR1 and CDR2: MDHEN and SYDVKM. With 10 bases removed from V and 0 bases from J, the gap between germline ends came to 18 bases. The CDR3 is 15 amino acids. The DNA of the CDR3 is TGTGCCACCGCGGAGGGGTGGGAAGTGAACACTGAAGCTTTCTTT. It is translated as CATAEGWEVNTEAFF.

The chain joins TRBV11-1 to TRBJ2-5, with 7 bases matching TRBD1. The CDR3 covers 14 residues. V shed 1 base, J shed 3 bases, and the junction held 2 bases outside the gene matches. The V gene's germline CDR1 is SGHAT and CDR2 FQDESV (reference sequence). Written as DNA, the CDR3 is TGTGCCAGCAGCTTAGGACAGGGTGAAGAGACCCAGTACTTC. Its protein product is CASSLGQGEETQYF.

This clone appeared a single time. The genes are TRBV28 and TRBJ1-6; no reliable D call. With 6 bases removed from V and 7 bases from J, the gap between germline ends came to 10 bases. Germline-derived CDR1 and CDR2 are MDHEN and SYDVKM. The length of the CDR3 is 13 residues. The CDR3 region has the DNA TGTGCCAGCAGCCTCTCTAGAAATTCACCCCTCCACTTT. It encodes CASSLSRNSPLHF.

The chain employs TRBV10-2 and TRBJ2-1; 7 bases are shared with TRBD2. V lost 8 bases, J lost 1 base, and 5 bases stayed unmatched. The length of the CDR3 is 14 residues. CDR1 is WSHSY and CDR2 is SAAADI in the germline V gene. In nucleotides, the CDR3 is TGCGCCAGCGGGGGTAGCGGGTCCTACAATGAGCAGTTCTTC. Translated, it gives CASGGSGSYNEQFF.

In this sample, this clone turned up once. The rearrangement uses TRBV19 and TRBJ1-3; unclear D gene. Germline V lookup: CDR1 LNHDA, CDR2 SQIVND (reference sequence). The CDR3 totals 14 residues. V was shortened by 4 bases and J by 3 bases, with 10 bases between the two germline ends. The DNA for the CDR3 is TGTGCCAGTAGTAGAACGGCGGTTGGAAACACCATATATTTT. Translating it yields CASSRTAVGNTIYF. Complete variable domain (other parts from reference TRBV19 and TRBJ1-3): DGGITQSPKYLFRKEGQNVTLSCEQNLNHDAMYWYRQDPGQGLRLIYYSQIVNDFQKGDIAEGYSVSREKKESFPLTVTSAQKNPTAFYLCASSRTAVGNTIYFGEGSWLTVV.

The CDR3 protein is CASSILQGMDTQYF. The CDR3 DNA is TGTGCCAGTAGTATACTCCAGGGGATGGATACGCAGTATTTT. This rearrangement joins TRBV19 to TRBJ2-3; TRBD1 is a possible D gene (6 bases). Per the germline V gene, CDR1 is LNHDA and CDR2 is SQIVND (reference sequence). Trimming took 2 bases from V and 6 from J, leaving 12 bases between them. CDR3 size: 14 residues.

The gene calls are TRBV10-3 and TRBJ1-1, with 8 bases aligning to TRBD1. The CDR3 sequence is 15 residues long. The germline V gene has CDR1 ENHRY and CDR2 SYGVKD. Trimming cost V 3 bases and J 4 bases; bases outside gene matches: 7. CDR3 sequence reads: CAISDDRGISTEAFF. For the CDR3, the DNA is TGTGCCATCAGTGATGACAGGGGTATAAGCACTGAAGCTTTCTTT.

The chain has TRBV5-4 and TRBJ2-1, with TRBD1 matching 8 bases. The germline V gene has CDR1 SGHNT and CDR2 YYREEE (reference sequence). CDR3 length equals 15 residues. Germline trimming cut 3 bases from V and 3 bases from J; bases unmatched to any gene: 5. CDR3 amino acids: CASSSGQGDYNEQFF. The DNA of the CDR3 is TGTGCCAGCAGCTCCGGACAGGGTGACTACAATGAGCAGTTCTTC.